This T cell receptor beta chain was observed in a study of neurological immune-mediated disorders. Study results and limitations: Patients with HTLV-1-associated myelopathy had the highest level of TCR clonal expansion, whereas patients with multiple sclerosis had the lowest level, falling beneath the level found in healthy controls.

The cDNA was produced through 5'RACE with 10-nucleotide random UMIs. TCRdb reprocessed the 5' RACE reads with MiXCR, giving one entry per CDR3 protein. The data show approximately 100,000 distinct CDR3 sequences, 3.5% to 4% seen once. Germline V gives CDR1 DFQATT, CDR2 SNEGSKA (reference sequence). CDR3 size: 16 residues. V lost 0 bases and J 3 bases, leaving 15 bases between the germline ends. This clonotype was recorded many times. Its specificity is not known. This clonotype originated in a woman between 18 and 29 years old with multiple sclerosis. The sample comprised PBMCs. V is TRBV20-1 and J is TRBJ2-1; D gene ambiguous. The CDR3 loop reads CSARDFARIRYNEQFF. The DNA of the CDR3 is TGCAGTGCTAGAGATTTTGCGCGGATCCGCTACAATGAGCAGTTCTTC.